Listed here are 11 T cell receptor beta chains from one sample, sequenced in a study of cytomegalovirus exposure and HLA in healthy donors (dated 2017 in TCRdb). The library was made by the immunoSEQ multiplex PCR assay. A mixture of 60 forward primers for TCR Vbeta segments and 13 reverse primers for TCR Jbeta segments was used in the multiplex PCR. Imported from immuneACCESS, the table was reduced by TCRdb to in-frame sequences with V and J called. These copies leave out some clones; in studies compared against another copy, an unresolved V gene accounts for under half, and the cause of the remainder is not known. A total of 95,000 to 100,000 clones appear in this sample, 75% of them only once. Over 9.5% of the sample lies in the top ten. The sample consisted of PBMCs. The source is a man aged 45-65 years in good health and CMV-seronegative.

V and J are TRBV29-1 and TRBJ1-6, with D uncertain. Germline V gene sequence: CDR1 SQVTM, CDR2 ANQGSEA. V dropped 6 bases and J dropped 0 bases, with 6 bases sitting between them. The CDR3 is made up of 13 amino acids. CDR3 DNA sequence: TGCAGCGTCGGAGTCTCCTATAATTCACCCCTCCACTTT. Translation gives CSVGVSYNSPLHF.

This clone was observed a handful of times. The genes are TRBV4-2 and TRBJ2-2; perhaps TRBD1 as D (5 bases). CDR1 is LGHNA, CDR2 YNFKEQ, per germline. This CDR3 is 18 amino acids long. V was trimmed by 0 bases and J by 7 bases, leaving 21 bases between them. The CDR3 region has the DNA TGTGCCAGCAGCCAAGATCTGAGAGGACAATCAAGGGTCGGGGAGCTGTTTTTT. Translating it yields CASSQDLRGQSRVGELFF.

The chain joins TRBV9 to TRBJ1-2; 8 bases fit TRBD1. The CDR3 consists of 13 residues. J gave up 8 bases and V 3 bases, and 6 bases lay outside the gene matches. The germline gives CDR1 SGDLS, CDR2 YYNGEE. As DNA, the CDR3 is TGTGCCAGCAGCGCGTCGACAGGGGACGGCTACACCTTC. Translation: CASSASTGDGYTF.

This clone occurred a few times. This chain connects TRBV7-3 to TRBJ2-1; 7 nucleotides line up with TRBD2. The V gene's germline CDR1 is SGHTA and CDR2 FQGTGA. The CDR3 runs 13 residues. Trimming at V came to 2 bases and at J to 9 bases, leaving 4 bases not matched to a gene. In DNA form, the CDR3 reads TGTGCCAGCAGCTTAGCGGGACTACCTGAGCAGTTCTTC. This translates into CASSLAGLPEQFF.

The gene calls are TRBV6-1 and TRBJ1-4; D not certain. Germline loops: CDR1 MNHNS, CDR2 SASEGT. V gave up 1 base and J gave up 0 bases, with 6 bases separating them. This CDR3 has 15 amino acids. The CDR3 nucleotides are TGTGCCAGCAGTGAAGACATCGCAACTAATGAAAAACTGTTTTTT. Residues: CASSEDIATNEKLFF.

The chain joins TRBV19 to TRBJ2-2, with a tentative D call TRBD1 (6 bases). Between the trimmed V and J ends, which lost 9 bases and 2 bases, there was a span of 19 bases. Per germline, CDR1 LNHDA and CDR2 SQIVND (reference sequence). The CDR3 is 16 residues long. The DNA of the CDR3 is TGTGCCAGCCTTATAGCCGGACAGCCCAACACCGGGGAGCTGTTTTTT. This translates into CASLIAGQPNTGELFF.

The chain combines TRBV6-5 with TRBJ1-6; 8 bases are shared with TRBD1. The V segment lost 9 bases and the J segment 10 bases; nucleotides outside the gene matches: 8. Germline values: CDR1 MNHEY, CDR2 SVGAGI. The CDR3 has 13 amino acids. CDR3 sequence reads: CASRTGMQSPLHF. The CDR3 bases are TGTGCCAGTCGGACAGGGATGCAGTCACCCCTCCACTTT.

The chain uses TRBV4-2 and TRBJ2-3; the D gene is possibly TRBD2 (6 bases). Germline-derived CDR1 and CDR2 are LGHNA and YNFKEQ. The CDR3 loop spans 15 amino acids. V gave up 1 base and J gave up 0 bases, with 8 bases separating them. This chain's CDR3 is CASSQGDSSTDTQYF. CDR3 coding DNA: TGTGCCAGCAGCCAAGGGGACTCTAGCACAGATACGCAGTATTTT.

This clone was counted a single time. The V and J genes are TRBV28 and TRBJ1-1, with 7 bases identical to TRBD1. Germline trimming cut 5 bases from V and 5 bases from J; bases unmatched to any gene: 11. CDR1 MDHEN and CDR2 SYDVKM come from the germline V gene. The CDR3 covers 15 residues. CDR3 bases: TGTGCCAGCAGTCCCAGGGGGGCGAGGTGGACTGAAGCTTTCTTT. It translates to CASSPRGARWTEAFF.

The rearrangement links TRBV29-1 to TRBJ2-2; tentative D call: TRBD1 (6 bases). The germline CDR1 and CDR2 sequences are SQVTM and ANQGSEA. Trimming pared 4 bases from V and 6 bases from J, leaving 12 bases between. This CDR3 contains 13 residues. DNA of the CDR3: TGCAGCGTTGGGGTAGGGGGTGCCGGGGAGCTGTTTTTT. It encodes CSVGVGGAGELFF.

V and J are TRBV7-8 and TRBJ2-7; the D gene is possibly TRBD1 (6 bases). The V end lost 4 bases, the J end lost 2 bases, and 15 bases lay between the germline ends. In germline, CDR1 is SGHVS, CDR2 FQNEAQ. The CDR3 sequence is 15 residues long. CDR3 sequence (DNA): TGTGCCAGCAGCTCTGGATGGGACATCACCTACGAGCAGTACTTC. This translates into CASSSGWDITYEQYF.